One and the same sample provided the 26 T cell receptor beta chains below, sequenced in a study of blood T cell repertoires in COVID-19. The repertoire was sequenced with immunoSEQ multiplex PCR; TCRdb's copy has only in-frame clones and lacks some. The data hold fewer than 200,000 clones, with about 80% observed a single time. Sequencing was performed on peripheral blood. These receptors were obtained from a woman aged 50 to 60 with active or convalescent COVID-19.

This chain connects TRBV14 to TRBJ2-7; the match to TRBD2 covers 8 bases. CDR1 SGHDN and CDR2 FVKESK come from the germline V gene. V gave up 1 base and J gave up 2 bases; unmatched junction bases: 4. The CDR3 totals 15 residues. Here the CDR3 DNA reads TGTGCCAGCAGCCAAGGTAGCGGGGCCCCCTACGAGCAGTACTTC. Translation gives CASSQGSGAPYEQYF.

The chain uses TRBV14 and TRBJ2-1; TRBD1 matches 9 bases. Per germline, CDR1 SGHDN and CDR2 FVKESK. The CDR3 is made up of 15 amino acids. V lost 0 bases and J lost 7; bases outside the gene matches: 4. CDR3 amino acids: CASSQEYRGRNEQFF. The CDR3 DNA reads TGTGCCAGCAGCCAAGAATACAGGGGGCGAAATGAGCAGTTCTTC.

This clone was seen just once. The chain links TRBV6-6 to TRBJ1-2, with 8 positions matching TRBD1. V shed 11 bases, J shed 0 bases, and the junction held 8 bases outside the gene matches. Germline-derived CDR1 and CDR2 are MNHNY and SVGAGI (reference sequence). The CDR3 is 14 amino acids. The CDR3 bases are TGTGCCGGACGAAGGGACAGGCCTAACTATGGCTACACCTTC. It codes for CAGRRDRPNYGYTF.

This clone has just one count. The rearrangement joins TRBV5-1 to TRBJ1-5, with unresolved D. There are 14 residues in the CDR3. V shed 0 bases and J shed 9 bases, with 13 bases lying between them. Germline V CDR1 and CDR2: SGHRS, YFSETQ. CDR3 coding DNA: TGCGCCAGCAGCTTGGATGGAGGGCGGGGGCCCCAGCATTTT. This codes for CASSLDGGRGPQHF.

The chain has TRBV7-9 and TRBJ1-2; D is perhaps TRBD1 (6 bases). Trimming took 1 base from V and 2 from J, leaving 11 bases between them. Germline V gene sequence: CDR1 SEHNR, CDR2 FQNEAQ (reference sequence). The length of the CDR3 is 15 residues. CDR3 protein: CASSLGTGPNYGYTF. In DNA, the CDR3 is TGTGCCAGCAGCTTAGGTACAGGGCCGAACTATGGCTACACCTTC.

This rearrangement joins TRBV6-5 to TRBJ2-1; the match to TRBD2 covers 8 bases. The CDR3 is 14 residues long. CDR1 is MNHEY, CDR2 SVGAGI, per germline. The J segment lost 6 bases and the V segment lost 4 bases, leaving 5 bases of the junction unmatched. The CDR3 sequence: CASSFRGGPNEQFF. In DNA form, the CDR3 reads TGTGCCAGCAGTTTTCGGGGGGGCCCCAATGAGCAGTTCTTC.

V gene TRBV11-3 combines with J gene TRBJ2-3; D is perhaps TRBD1 (6 bases). This CDR3 comprises 15 residues. Germline-derived CDR1 and CDR2 are SGHNT and YENEEA. Trimming took 1 base from V and 3 from J, leaving 11 bases between them. The CDR3 nucleotides are TGTGCCAGCAGCTTAGCAGGGGCCGGGACAGATACGCAGTATTTT. This gives the protein CASSLAGAGTDTQYF.

The chain uses TRBV29-1 and TRBJ2-5; 7 bases align to TRBD1. This CDR3 contains 13 residues. The J segment lost 5 bases and the V segment lost 6 bases, leaving 9 bases of the junction unmatched. The germline CDR1 and CDR2 sequences are SQVTM and ANQGSEA. The DNA of the CDR3 is TGCAGCGTAGAGACAGGGCCTCGGGAGACCCAGTACTTC. Translated, it gives CSVETGPRETQYF.

This clone showed up just a few times. The chain recombines TRBV9 with TRBJ2-2, with TRBD2 matching 13 bases. This CDR3 has 18 amino acids. Germline V lookup: CDR1 SGDLS, CDR2 YYNGEE. The trim removed 0 bases at V and 5 bases at J, leaving 7 bases unmatched. Here the CDR3 reads CASSVVLAGGPYTGELFF. CDR3 nucleotides: TGTGCCAGCAGCGTAGTACTAGCGGGAGGGCCATATACCGGGGAGCTGTTTTTT.

V and J are TRBV5-6 and TRBJ2-7, with 8 positions matching TRBD1. CDR1 is SGHDT, CDR2 YYEEEE, per germline. V lost 2 bases to trimming and J lost 2 bases; unmatched junction nucleotides: 9. The CDR3 spans 16 residues. CDR3 loop: CASSFAPQGATYEQYF. The CDR3 nucleotides read TGTGCCAGCAGCTTCGCCCCGCAGGGGGCCACCTACGAGCAGTACTTC.

This chain uses TRBV15 with TRBJ2-7, with D possibly matching TRBD2 (6 bases). V gave up 0 bases and J gave up 3 bases, with 12 bases separating them. The CDR3 totals 15 residues. The germline V gene encodes CDR1 LNHNV and CDR2 YYDKDF (reference sequence). CDR3 coding DNA: TGTGCCACCAGCAGAGATCTCGCGGGATTCTACGAGCAGTACTTC. Its protein is CATSRDLAGFYEQYF.

The rearrangement joins TRBV3-1 (or the pseudogene TRBV3-2) to TRBJ1-1; no firm D call. This CDR3 contains 13 residues. The germline V gene encodes CDR1 LGHDT and CDR2 YNNKEL (reference sequence). V dropped 5 bases and J dropped 5 bases, with 12 bases sitting between them. The CDR3 DNA reads TGTGCCAGCAGCTCCCTCCGGGGAACTGAAGCTTTCTTT. Amino acid sequence: CASSSLRGTEAFF.

The rearrangement joins TRBV6-5 to TRBJ1-4; tentative D call: TRBD1 (6 bases). The CDR3 covers 16 residues. Germline V lookup: CDR1 MNHEY, CDR2 SVGAGI. With 0 bases removed from V and 7 bases from J, the gap between germline ends came to 15 bases. This CDR3 is CASSYSIRTVIEKLFF. DNA of the CDR3: TGTGCCAGCAGTTACTCGATAAGGACAGTGATTGAAAAACTGTTTTTT.

J is TRBJ2-5 and V is TRBV28; TRBD2 matches at 7 bases. This CDR3 is 15 amino acids long. CDR1 is MDHEN and CDR2 is SYDVKM in the germline V gene. Unmatched junction bases numbered 6, after V lost 3 bases and J lost 2 bases. The CDR3 DNA reads TGTGCCAGCAGTTTCGCTAGCGGTTTACAAGAGACCCAGTACTTC. This encodes CASSFASGLQETQYF.

V usage is TRBV30 and J usage is TRBJ1-5; D is perhaps TRBD1 (5 bases). The CDR3 is made up of 16 amino acids. V was shortened by 0 bases and J by 7 bases, with 19 bases between the two germline ends. Germline loops: CDR1 GTSNPN, CDR2 SVGIG (reference sequence). The CDR3 region has the DNA TGTGCCTGGAGTGTACGGGGGTCTGGGGAGAGGCAGCCCCAGCATTTT. It codes for CAWSVRGSGERQPQHF. Drawing the rest from reference TRBV30 and TRBJ1-5, the complete variable domain is SQTIHQWPATLVQPVGSPLSLECTVEGTSNPNLYWYRQAAGRGLQLLFYSVGIGQISSEVPQNLSASRPQDRQFILSSKKLLLSDSGFYLCAWSVRGSGERQPQHFGDGTRLSIL.

This clone occurred a few times. The V call is TRBV30, the J call TRBJ1-6; D is unclear. This CDR3 is built from 15 residues. Per the germline V gene, CDR1 is GTSNPN and CDR2 is SVGIG (reference sequence). The V end lost 4 bases, the J end lost 1 base, and 11 bases lay between the germline ends. The CDR3 sequence: CAWNLAGSYNSPLHF. Written as DNA, the CDR3 is TGTGCCTGGAACCTCGCCGGGTCCTATAATTCACCCCTCCACTTT.

This clone was detected once. The gene calls are TRBV15 and TRBJ1-5; 8 bases match TRBD1. V shed 5 bases and J 7 bases; nucleotides not matched to a gene: 10. This CDR3 region has 15 residues. Germline V CDR1 and CDR2: LNHNV, YYDKDF (reference sequence). The CDR3 bases are TGTGCCACCAGCCTTGACAGGGGCGAAGGCCAGCCCCAGCATTTT. Translating gives CATSLDRGEGQPQHF.

The chain employs TRBV7-9 and TRBJ1-1; D is undetermined. Germline V lookup: CDR1 SEHNR, CDR2 FQNEAQ (reference sequence). The CDR3 length is 13 residues. With 6 bases removed from V and 5 bases from J, the gap between germline ends came to 13 bases. The chain's CDR3 is CASRYAVRTEAFF. The CDR3 region has the DNA TGTGCCAGCAGGTACGCGGTAAGGACTGAAGCTTTCTTT.

The chain has TRBV7-3 and TRBJ2-1; 10 bases line up with TRBD1. The trim removed 5 bases at V and 8 bases at J, leaving 9 bases unmatched. The CDR3 totals 15 residues. CDR1 is SGHTA and CDR2 is FQGTGA in the germline V gene. The CDR3 sequence: CASSQTGGYVDEQFF. The CDR3 DNA reads as TGTGCCAGCAGCCAGACAGGGGGCTACGTTGATGAGCAGTTCTTC.

The chain has TRBV2 and TRBJ1-4, with 8 bases fitting TRBD1. Germline trimming cut 7 bases from V and 3 bases from J; bases unmatched to any gene: 7. Germline V lookup: CDR1 SNHLY, CDR2 FYNNEI. This CDR3 spans 15 amino acids. CDR3 in DNA: TGTGCCAGCAAATTAAGGACAGGGTCTAATGAAAAACTGTTTTTT. It is translated as CASKLRTGSNEKLFF.

This clone was seen a few times. The V and J genes are TRBV19 and TRBJ2-7; unclear D gene. Trimming took 5 bases from V and 6 from J, leaving 17 bases between them. The germline V gene encodes CDR1 LNHDA and CDR2 SQIVND (reference sequence). The CDR3 sequence is 14 residues long. The CDR3 bases are TGTGCCAGTAGTCCTGGAGCCCCCAAGCGCGAGCAGTACTTC. It codes for CASSPGAPKREQYF.

The chain is built from TRBV4-3 and TRBJ2-7; D unresolved. This CDR3 contains 16 residues. In germline, CDR1 is LGHNA, CDR2 YSLEER. The V end was cut by 0 bases, the J end by 3 bases, with 15 bases between. CDR3 nucleotides: TGCGCCAGCAGCCAAGAACGTGACGCGGCGAGCTACGAGCAGTACTTC. Amino acid sequence: CASSQERDAASYEQYF.

This chain links TRBV14 with TRBJ2-7; 7 nucleotides line up with TRBD2. The CDR3 covers 15 residues. In germline, CDR1 is SGHDN, CDR2 FVKESK. J was trimmed by 3 bases and V by 3 bases; bases with no gene match: 8. The CDR3 region is CASSQTGLTIYEQYF. CDR3 bases: TGTGCCAGCAGCCAGACGGGACTAACCATCTACGAGCAGTACTTC.

This clone has a handful of counts. The chain carries TRBV25-1 and TRBJ1-2; maybe TRBD1 (5 bases). This CDR3 contains 17 residues. Germline V gene data show CDR1 as MGHDK and CDR2 as SYGVNS. The ends were cut back, 4 bases at V and 4 bases at J, with 22 bases in the middle. DNA for the CDR3: TGTGCCAGCAGTGGTGGGCTGACAGTTTGCCAACTCTATGGCTACACCTTC. The encoded protein is CASSGGLTVCQLYGYTF.

The chain recombines TRBV4-1 with TRBJ1-4, with 7 bases lining up with TRBD1. The V gene end was trimmed by 4 bases and the J gene end by 8 bases; junction bases not matched to a gene: 13. The CDR3 has 16 amino acids. From germline, CDR1 is MGHRA and CDR2 YSYEKL. The CDR3, as DNA: TGCGCCAGCAGCCTAGACAGGGCGAGGGAGGGAGAAAAACTGTTTTTT. Translating it yields CASSLDRAREGEKLFF.

This clone came up a few times. The genes are TRBV27 and TRBJ1-2; no firm D call. This CDR3 spans 15 amino acids. Trimming cost V 3 bases and J 4 bases, with 15 bases left between them. Germline V lookup: CDR1 MNHEY, CDR2 SMNVEV (reference sequence). The CDR3 coding sequence is TGTGCCAGCAGTTTGAGGGAGGGAATTTTCTATGGCTACACCTTC. Protein sequence: CASSLREGIFYGYTF.